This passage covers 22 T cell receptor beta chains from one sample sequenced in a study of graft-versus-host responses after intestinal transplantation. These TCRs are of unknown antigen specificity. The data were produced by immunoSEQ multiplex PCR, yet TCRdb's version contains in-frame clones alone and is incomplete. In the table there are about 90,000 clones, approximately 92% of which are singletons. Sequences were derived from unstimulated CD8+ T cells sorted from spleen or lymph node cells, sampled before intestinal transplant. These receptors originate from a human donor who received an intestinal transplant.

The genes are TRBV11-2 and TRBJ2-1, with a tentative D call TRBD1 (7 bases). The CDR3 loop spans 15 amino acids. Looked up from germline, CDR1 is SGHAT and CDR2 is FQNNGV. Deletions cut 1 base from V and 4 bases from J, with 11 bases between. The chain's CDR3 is CASSLGSGGYNEQFF. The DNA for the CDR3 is TGTGCCAGCAGCTTAGGATCAGGGGGGTACAATGAGCAGTTCTTC. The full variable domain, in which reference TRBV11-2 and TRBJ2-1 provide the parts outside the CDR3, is EAGVAQSPRYKIIEKRQSVAFWCNPISGHATLYWYQQILGQGPKLLIQFQNNGVVDDSQLPKDRFSAERLKGVDSTLKIQPAKLEDSAVYLCASSLGSGGYNEQFFGPGTRLTVL.

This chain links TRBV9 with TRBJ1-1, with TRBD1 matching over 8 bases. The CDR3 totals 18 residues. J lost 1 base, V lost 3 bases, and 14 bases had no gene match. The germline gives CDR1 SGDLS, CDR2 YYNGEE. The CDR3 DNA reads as TGTGCCAGCAGCGATAACTATCGGACAGGGATATCGAACACTGAAGCTTTCTTT. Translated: CASSDNYRTGISNTEAFF.

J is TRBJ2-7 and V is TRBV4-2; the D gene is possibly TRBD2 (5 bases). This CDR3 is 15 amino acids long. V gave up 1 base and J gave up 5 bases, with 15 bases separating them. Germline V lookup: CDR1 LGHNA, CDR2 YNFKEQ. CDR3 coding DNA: TGTGCCAGCAGCCAAGCCCCCGGGATGTCGGACGAGCAGTACTTC. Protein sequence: CASSQAPGMSDEQYF.

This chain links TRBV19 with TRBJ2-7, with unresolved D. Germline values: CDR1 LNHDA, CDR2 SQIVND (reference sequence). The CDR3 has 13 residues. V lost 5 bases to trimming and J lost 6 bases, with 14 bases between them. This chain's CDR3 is CASSPHLSAEQYF. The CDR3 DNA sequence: TGTGCCAGTAGTCCCCATCTCAGCGCCGAGCAGTACTTC.

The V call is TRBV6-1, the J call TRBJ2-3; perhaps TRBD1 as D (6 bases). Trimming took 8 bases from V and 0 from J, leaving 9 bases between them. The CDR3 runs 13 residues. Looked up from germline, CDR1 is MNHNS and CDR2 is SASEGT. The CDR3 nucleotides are TGTGCCAGCGAGGGGGAGAGCACAGATACGCAGTATTTT. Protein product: CASEGESTDTQYF.

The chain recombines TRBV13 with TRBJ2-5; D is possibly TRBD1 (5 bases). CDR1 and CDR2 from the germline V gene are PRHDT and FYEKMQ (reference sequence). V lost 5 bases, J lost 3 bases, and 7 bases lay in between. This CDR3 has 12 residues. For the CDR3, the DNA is TGTGCCAGCAGCGAAGGGGAAGAGACCCAGTACTTC. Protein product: CASSEGEETQYF.

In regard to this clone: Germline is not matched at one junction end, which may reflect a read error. The DNA of the CDR3 is TGTGCCAGCAGGTTGGGGTCAGAAGAGACCCAGTACTTC. Translated, it gives CASRLGSEETQYF. The chain has TRBV5-4 and TRBJ2-5; D is unclear. CDR1 SGHNT and CDR2 YYREEE come from the germline V gene (reference sequence). The CDR3 extends over 13 amino acids.

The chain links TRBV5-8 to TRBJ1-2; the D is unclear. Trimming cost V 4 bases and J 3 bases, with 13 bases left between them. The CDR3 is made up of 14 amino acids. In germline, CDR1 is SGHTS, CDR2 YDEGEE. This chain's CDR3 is CASSLELGDYGYTF. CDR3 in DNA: TGTGCCAGCAGCCTGGAACTTGGTGACTATGGCTACACCTTC.

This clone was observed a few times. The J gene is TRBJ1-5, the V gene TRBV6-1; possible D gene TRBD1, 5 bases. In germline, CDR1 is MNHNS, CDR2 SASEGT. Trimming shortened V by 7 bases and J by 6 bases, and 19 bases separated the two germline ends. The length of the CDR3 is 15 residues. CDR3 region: CASNYAQGNPQPQHF. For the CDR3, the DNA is TGTGCCAGCAACTACGCCCAGGGAAATCCTCAGCCCCAGCATTTT.

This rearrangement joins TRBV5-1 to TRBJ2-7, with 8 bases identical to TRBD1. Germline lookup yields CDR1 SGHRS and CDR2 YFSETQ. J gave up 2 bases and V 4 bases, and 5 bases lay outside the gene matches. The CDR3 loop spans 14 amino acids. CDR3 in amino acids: CASSPDRAAYEQYF. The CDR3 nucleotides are TGCGCCAGCAGCCCGGACAGGGCCGCCTACGAGCAGTACTTC.

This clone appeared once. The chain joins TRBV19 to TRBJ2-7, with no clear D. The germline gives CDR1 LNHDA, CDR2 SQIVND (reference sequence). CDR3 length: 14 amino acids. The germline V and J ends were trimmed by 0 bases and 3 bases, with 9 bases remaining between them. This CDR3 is CASSIEAANYEQYF. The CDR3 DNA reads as TGTGCCAGTAGTATAGAGGCGGCCAACTACGAGCAGTACTTC.

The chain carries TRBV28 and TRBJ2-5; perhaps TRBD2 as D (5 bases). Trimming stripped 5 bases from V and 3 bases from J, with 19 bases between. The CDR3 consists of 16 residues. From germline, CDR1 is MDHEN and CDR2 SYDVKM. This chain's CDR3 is CASSPPSPTGKETQYF. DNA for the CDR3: TGTGCCAGCAGTCCCCCCAGCCCGACGGGAAAAGAGACCCAGTACTTC.

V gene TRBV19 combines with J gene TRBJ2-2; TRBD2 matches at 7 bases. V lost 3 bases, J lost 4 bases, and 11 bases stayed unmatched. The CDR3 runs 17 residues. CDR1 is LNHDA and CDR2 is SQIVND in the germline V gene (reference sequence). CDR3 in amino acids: CASSILGGGGSTGELFF. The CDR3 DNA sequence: TGTGCCAGTAGTATCTTAGGCGGTGGCGGGAGCACCGGGGAGCTGTTTTTT. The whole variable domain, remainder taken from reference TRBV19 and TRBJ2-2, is DGGITQSPKYLFRKEGQNVTLSCEQNLNHDAMYWYRQDPGQGLRLIYYSQIVNDFQKGDIAEGYSVSREKKESFPLTVTSAQKNPTAFYLCASSILGGGGSTGELFFGEGSRLTVL.

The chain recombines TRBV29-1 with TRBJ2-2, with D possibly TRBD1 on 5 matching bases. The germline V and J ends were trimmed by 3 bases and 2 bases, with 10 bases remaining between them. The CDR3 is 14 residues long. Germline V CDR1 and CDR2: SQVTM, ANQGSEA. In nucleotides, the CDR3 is TGCAGCGTTGAGGCAGGGTTAAACACCGGGGAGCTGTTTTTT. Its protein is CSVEAGLNTGELFF.

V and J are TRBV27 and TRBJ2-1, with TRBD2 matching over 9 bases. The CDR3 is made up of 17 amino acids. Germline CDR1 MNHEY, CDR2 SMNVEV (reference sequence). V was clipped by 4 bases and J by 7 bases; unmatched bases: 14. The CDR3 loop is CASSSSVAGGWWNEQFF. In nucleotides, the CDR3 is TGTGCCAGCAGTTCCTCGGTGGCGGGAGGGTGGTGGAATGAGCAGTTCTTC.

The CDR3 protein is CASSKSATRREGFNEQFF. CDR3 nucleotides: TGTGCCAGCAGCAAATCCGCCACACGCCGGGAGGGTTTCAATGAGCAGTTCTTC. This sequence joins TRBV21-1 and TRBJ2-1; the table's D call of TRBD2 was not tested on the DNA. TRBV21-1 is marked as a pseudogene. The CDR3 is 18 amino acids.

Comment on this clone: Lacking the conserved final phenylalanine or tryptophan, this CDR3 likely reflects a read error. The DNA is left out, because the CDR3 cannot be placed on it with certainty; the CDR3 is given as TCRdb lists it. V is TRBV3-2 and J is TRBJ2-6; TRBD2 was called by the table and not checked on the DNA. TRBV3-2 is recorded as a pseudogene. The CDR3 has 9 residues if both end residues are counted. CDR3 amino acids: CASTTPRGL.

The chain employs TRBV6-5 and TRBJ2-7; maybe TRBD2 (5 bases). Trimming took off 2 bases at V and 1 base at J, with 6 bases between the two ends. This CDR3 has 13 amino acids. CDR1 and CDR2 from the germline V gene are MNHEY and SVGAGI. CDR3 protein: CASSYEGSYEQYF. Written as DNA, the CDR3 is TGTGCCAGCAGTTACGAGGGTTCCTACGAGCAGTACTTC.

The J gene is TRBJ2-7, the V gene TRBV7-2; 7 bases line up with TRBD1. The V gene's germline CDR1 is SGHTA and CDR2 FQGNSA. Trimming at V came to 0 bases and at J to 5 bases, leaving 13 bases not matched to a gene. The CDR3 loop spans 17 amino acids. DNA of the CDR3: TGTGCCAGCAGCTTAGCATTTGAGACAGGGACGTTTGACGAGCAGTACTTC. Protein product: CASSLAFETGTFDEQYF.

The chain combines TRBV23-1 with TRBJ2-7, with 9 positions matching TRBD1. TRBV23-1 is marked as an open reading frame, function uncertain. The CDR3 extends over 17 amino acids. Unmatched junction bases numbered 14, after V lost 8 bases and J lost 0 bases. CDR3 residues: CASDGNRGQGLSYEQYF. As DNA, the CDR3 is TGCGCCAGCGACGGGAACCGGGGACAGGGCCTCTCCTACGAGCAGTACTTC.

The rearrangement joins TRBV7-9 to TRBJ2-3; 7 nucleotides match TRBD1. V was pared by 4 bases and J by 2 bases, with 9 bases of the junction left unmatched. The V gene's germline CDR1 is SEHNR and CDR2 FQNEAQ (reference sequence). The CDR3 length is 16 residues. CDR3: CASSWDRDSYTDTQYF. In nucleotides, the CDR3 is TGTGCCAGCAGCTGGGATCGGGACAGCTACACAGATACGCAGTATTTT.

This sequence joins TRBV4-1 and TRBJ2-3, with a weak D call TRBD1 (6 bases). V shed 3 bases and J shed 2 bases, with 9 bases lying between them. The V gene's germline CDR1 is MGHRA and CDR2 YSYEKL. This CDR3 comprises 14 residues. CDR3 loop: CASSQGANTDTQYF. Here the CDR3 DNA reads TGCGCCAGCAGCCAGGGGGCCAACACAGATACGCAGTATTTT.